The sequence of this TCR beta chain was determined in a study of CD8 T cells in Susac syndrome. The multiple sclerosis controls were treatment-naive patients, and their relapsing-remitting disease was stable or active. Bulk CD8+ and CD4+ cells came from magnetic negative isolation; CD8+ TEMRA by FACS. After extraction with the RNeasy kit, about 0.5 to 1 ug of the RNA was reverse transcribed using random hexamers. One entry per CDR3 protein, called by TCRdb with MiXCR from the immunoSEQ multiplex PCR reads. The repertoire consists of 210,000 or so distinct CDR3 sequences, with about 93% occurring once and the leading ten covering approximately 0.13%. The length of the CDR3 is 17 residues. Germline V gene lookup returns CDR1 LNHNV and CDR2 YYDKDF (reference sequence). Trimming cost V 5 bases and J 2 bases; bases outside gene matches: 8.

The TCR comes from a human donor with multiple sclerosis. The chain combines TRBV15 with TRBJ2-2, with 10 bases lining up with TRBD2. Sequencing used CD8+ T cells from PBMCs. For the CDR3, the DNA is TGTGCCACCAGCGGAAACTTAGCGGGGGGAAACACCGGGGAGCTGTTTTTT. Encoded protein: CATSGNLAGGNTGELFF.